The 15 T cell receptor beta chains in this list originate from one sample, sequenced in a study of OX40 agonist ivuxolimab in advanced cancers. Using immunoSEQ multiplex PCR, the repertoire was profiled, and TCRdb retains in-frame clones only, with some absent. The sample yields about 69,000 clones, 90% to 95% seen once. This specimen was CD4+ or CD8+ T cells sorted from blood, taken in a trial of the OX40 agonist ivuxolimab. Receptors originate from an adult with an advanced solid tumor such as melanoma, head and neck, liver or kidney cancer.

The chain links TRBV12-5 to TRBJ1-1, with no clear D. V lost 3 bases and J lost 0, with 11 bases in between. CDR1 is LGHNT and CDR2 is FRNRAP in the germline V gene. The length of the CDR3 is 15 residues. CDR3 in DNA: TGTGCTAGTGGTTTTGGTACCAGGCTGAACACTGAAGCTTTCTTT. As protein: CASGFGTRLNTEAFF.

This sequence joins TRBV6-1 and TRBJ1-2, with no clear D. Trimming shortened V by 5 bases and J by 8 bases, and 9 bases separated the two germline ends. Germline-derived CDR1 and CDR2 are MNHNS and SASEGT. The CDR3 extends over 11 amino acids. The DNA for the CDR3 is TGTGCCAGCAGTCCCCTGGAGGGCTACACCTTC. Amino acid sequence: CASSPLEGYTF.

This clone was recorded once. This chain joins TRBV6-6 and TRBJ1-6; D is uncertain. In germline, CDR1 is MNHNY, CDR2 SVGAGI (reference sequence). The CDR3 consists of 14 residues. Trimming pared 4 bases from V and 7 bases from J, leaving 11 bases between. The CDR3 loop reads CASSSPDQNSPLHF. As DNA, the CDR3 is TGTGCCAGCAGTTCTCCGGACCAAAATTCACCCCTCCACTTT.

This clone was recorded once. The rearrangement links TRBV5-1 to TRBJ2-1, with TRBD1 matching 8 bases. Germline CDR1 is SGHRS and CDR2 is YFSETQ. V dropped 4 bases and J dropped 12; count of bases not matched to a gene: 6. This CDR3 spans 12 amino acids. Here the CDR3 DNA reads TGCGCCAGCAGCCCTACAGGGGGGTGGCAGTTCTTC. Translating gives CASSPTGGWQFF.

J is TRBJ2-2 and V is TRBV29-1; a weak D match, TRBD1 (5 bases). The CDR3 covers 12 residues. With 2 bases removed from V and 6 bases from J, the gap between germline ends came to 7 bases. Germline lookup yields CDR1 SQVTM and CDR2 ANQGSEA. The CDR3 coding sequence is TGCAGCGTTGAACAGGGCTCCGGGGAGCTGTTTTTT. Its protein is CSVEQGSGELFF.

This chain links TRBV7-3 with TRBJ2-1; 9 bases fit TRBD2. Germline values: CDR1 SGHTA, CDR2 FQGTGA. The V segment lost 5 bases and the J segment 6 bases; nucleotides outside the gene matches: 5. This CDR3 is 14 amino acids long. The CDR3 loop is CASSRGLASNEQFF. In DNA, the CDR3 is TGTGCCAGCAGCCGCGGACTAGCGAGCAATGAGCAGTTCTTC. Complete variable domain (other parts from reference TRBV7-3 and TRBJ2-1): GAGVSQTPSNKVTEKGKYVELRCDPISGHTALYWYRQSLGQGPEFLIYFQGTGAADDSGLPNDRFFAVRPEGSVSTLKIQRTERGDSAVYLCASSRGLASNEQFFGPGTRLTVL.

The CDR3 DNA reads TGTGCCAGCAGTTACAGGGGACAGAAAGAGACCCAGTACTTC. Its translation is CASSYRGQKETQYF. This sequence joins TRBV6-5 and TRBJ2-5, with 7 bases fitting TRBD1. CDR1 and CDR2 (germline): MNHEY, SVGAGI. The CDR3 covers 14 residues. Germline trimming cut 2 bases from V and 3 bases from J; bases unmatched to any gene: 3.

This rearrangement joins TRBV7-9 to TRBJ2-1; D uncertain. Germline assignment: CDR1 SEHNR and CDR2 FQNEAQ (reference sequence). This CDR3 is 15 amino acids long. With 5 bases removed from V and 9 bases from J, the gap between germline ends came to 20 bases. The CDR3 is CASSRPLRESTEQFF. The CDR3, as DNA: TGTGCCAGCAGCCGTCCCCTCAGAGAGAGCACTGAGCAGTTCTTC.

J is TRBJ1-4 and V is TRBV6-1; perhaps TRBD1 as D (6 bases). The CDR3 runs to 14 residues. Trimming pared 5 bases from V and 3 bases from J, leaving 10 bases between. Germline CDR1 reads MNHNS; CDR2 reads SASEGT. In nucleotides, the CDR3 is TGTGCCAGCAGTAGCCAGGGGTCTAATGAAAAACTGTTTTTT. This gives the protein CASSSQGSNEKLFF.

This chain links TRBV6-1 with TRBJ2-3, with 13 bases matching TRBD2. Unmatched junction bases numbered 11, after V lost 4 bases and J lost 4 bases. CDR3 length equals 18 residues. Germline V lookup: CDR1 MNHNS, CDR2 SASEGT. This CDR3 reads CASSARLAGGPRADTQYF. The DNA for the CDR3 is TGTGCCAGCAGTGCCCGACTAGCGGGAGGCCCTCGGGCAGATACGCAGTATTTT.

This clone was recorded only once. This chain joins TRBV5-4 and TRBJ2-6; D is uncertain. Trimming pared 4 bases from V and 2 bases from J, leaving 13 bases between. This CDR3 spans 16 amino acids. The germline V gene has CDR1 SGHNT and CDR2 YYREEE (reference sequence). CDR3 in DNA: TGTGCCAGCAGCCGAACTCAGATAACTGGGGCCAACGTCCTGACTTTC. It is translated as CASSRTQITGANVLTF.

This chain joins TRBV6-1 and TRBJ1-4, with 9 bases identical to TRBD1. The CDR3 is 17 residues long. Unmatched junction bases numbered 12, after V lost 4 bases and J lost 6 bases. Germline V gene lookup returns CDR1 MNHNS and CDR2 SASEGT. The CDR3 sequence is CASSVLGQGSRDEKLFF. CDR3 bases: TGTGCCAGCAGTGTTTTAGGACAGGGGTCTCGGGATGAAAAACTGTTTTTT.

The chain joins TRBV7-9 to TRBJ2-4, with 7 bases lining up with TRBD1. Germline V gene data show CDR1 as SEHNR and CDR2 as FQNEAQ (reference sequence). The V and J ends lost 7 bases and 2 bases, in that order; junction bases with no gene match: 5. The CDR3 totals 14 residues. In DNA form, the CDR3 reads TGTGCCAGCACTCCGAGGGGGCCCAAAAACATTCAGTACTTC. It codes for CASTPRGPKNIQYF.

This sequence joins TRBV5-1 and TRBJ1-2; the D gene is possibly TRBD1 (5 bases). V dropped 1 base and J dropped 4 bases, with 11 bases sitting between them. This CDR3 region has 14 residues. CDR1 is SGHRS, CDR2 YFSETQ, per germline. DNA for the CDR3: TGCGCCAGCAGCTTGATCCCCGGGGCCTATGGCTACACCTTC. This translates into CASSLIPGAYGYTF.

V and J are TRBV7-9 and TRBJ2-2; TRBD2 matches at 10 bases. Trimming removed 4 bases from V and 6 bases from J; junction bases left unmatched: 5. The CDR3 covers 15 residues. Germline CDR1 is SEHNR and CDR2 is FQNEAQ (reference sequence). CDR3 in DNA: TGTGCCAGCAGCTCTAGCGGGAGTTCTCCCGGGGAGCTGTTTTTT. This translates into CASSSSGSSPGELFF.